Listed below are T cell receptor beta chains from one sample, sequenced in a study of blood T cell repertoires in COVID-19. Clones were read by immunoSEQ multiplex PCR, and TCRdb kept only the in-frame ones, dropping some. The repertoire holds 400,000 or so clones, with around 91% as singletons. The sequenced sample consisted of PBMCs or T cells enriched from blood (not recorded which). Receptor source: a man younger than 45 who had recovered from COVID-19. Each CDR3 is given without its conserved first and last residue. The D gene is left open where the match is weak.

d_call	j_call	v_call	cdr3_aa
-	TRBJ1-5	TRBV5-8	ASREGNSNQPQH
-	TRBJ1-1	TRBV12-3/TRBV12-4	AVGAMNTEAF
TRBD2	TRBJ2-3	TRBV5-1	ASSSKRDGADTQY
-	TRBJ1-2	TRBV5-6	ASSELPQGDYGYT
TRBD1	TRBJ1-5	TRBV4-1	ASSQEGTDYQPQH
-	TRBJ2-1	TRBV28	ASSPGEIEQF
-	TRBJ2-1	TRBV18	ASSRVGREAYNEQF
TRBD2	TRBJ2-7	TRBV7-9	ASDSGRTYEQY
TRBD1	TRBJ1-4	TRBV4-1	ASSQGTGGEKLF
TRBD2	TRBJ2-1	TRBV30	AWRRVGGGDYNEQF
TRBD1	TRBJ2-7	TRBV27	ASRTGTAEQY
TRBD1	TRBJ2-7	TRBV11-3	ASSSGQGFYEQY
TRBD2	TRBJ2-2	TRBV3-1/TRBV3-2	ATAGAGRELF
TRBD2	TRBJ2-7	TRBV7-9	ASSFGTGGTYEQY
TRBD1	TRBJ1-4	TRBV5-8	ASSPGTGGSNEKLF
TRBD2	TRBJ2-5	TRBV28	AQGLAVPTAQY
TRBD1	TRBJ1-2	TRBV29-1	SVEDRGGYGYT
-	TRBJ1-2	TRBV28	ASSFAGGYGYT
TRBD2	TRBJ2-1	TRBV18	ASSINGPAGTNEQF
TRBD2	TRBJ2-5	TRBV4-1	ASSQSGRGSQETQY
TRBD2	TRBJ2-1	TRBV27	ASSTYGAGVGNEQF
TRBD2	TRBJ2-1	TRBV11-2	ASSPRGSGRGSYNEQF